These 3 T cell receptor beta chains originate from one sample sequenced in a study of beta chain features in type 1 diabetes. Which antigens these TCRs recognize remains unknown. Findings and limits, study-wide: TCRB CDR3 length was moderately but significantly reduced in all four CD4+ subsets of Type 1 diabetes patients.

Sequenced material consisted of expressed TCRB transcripts (all of the isolated RNA was reverse transcribed). The repertoire was sequenced with immunoSEQ multiplex PCR; TCRdb's copy has only in-frame clones and lacks some. Of 120,000 or so clones listed, 17% are singletons. Material for sequencing was central memory CD4+ T cells from blood. The receptors were gathered from a man aged 18 to 35 with type 1 diabetes.

This clone was seen repeatedly, ten times or more. The chain carries TRBV9 and TRBJ1-1; D ambiguous. The V end lost 3 bases, the J end lost 2 bases, and 5 bases lay between the germline ends. This CDR3 contains 12 residues. Looked up from germline, CDR1 is SGDLS and CDR2 is YYNGEE. CDR3 in amino acids: CASSAINTEAFF. CDR3 DNA sequence: TGTGCCAGCAGCGCTATAAACACTGAAGCTTTCTTT.

V gene TRBV4-3 combines with J gene TRBJ1-2; D unresolved. The CDR3 loop spans 15 amino acids. V dropped 1 base and J dropped 4 bases, with 13 bases sitting between them. CDR1 and CDR2 from the germline V gene are LGHNA and YSLEER. The CDR3 bases are TGCGCCAGCAGCCAAGTGGCCGACGTCGTCTATGGCTACACCTTC. It yields the protein CASSQVADVVYGYTF.

The chain is built from TRBV6-5 and TRBJ1-2; D remains ambiguous. Deletions cut 8 bases from V and 6 bases from J, with 16 bases between. Germline V lookup: CDR1 MNHEY, CDR2 SVGAGI. The CDR3 has 13 amino acids. CDR3 amino acids: CASGSQNLNGYTF. CDR3 sequence (DNA): TGTGCCAGCGGCTCACAGAACTTAAATGGCTACACCTTC.